Below are 8 T cell receptor beta chains sequenced from a single sample in a study of blood T cell repertoires in COVID-19. The data were produced by immunoSEQ multiplex PCR, yet TCRdb's version contains in-frame clones alone and is incomplete. The sample lists 87,000 or so clones; roughly nine tenths were seen once. The sequencing sample was made of peripheral blood. The receptors were sampled from a woman aged 45-60 years with active or convalescent COVID-19.

Notes on this clone: One end of the junction fails to match germline, which may point to a read error. The chain uses TRBV5-4 and TRBJ1-2, with 8 bases aligning to TRBD1. CDR1 and CDR2 (germline): SGHNT, YYREEE (reference sequence). This CDR3 region has 17 residues. The CDR3 region is CASTLGAGGSVVYGYTF. For the CDR3, the DNA is TGTGCCAGCACCTTGGGGGCAGGGGGCTCCGTAGTCTATGGCTACACCTTC.

This clone was picked up one time. The chain has TRBV30 and TRBJ1-1; D is possibly TRBD1 (6 bases). The CDR3 consists of 14 residues. Deletions cut 0 bases from V and 1 base from J, with 9 bases between. CDR1 is GTSNPN, CDR2 SVGIG, per germline (reference sequence). CDR3 sequence (DNA): TGTGCCTGGAGTGTGGGAGGGGGGAACACTGAAGCTTTCTTT. Translated: CAWSVGGGNTEAFF. Filled out from reference TRBV30 and TRBJ1-1, the complete variable domain reads SQTIHQWPATLVQPVGSPLSLECTVEGTSNPNLYWYRQAAGRGLQLLFYSVGIGQISSEVPQNLSASRPQDRQFILSSKKLLLSDSGFYLCAWSVGGGNTEAFFGQGTRLTVV.

This chain uses TRBV7-2 with TRBJ2-2; D is possibly TRBD1 (6 bases). V lost 3 bases and J 5 bases, leaving 10 bases between the germline ends. Germline CDR1 and CDR2: SGHTA and FQGNSA. This CDR3 is 14 amino acids long. The CDR3 bases are TGTGCCAGCAGCTTCAACAGGGAAACCGGGGAGCTGTTTTTT. Amino acid sequence: CASSFNRETGELFF.

The chain carries TRBV6-2 or TRBV6-3 and TRBJ1-1; D not certain. Trimming left V 2 bases short and J 4 bases short, with 14 bases between. This CDR3 is built from 15 residues. Germline lookup yields CDR1 MNHEY and CDR2 SVGEGT. The CDR3 sequence: CASSYLTPGVTEAFF. CDR3 DNA sequence: TGTGCCAGCAGTTACCTGACTCCCGGAGTCACTGAAGCTTTCTTT.

Regarding this clone: One junction end does not reproduce the germline sequence, and a read error may be involved. The J gene is TRBJ2-1, the V gene TRBV7-7, with D possibly being TRBD2 (6 bases). Looked up from germline, CDR1 is SSHAT and CDR2 is FNYEAQ (reference sequence). The CDR3 sequence is 15 residues long. Here the CDR3 reads CASSLADSFSDEQFF. The CDR3 DNA is TGTGCTAGCAGCTTAGCGGATAGCTTTTCAGATGAGCAGTTCTTC. Full variable domain (rest looked up from reference TRBV7-7 and TRBJ2-1): GAGVSQSPRYKVTKRGQDVTLRCDPISSHATLYWYQQALGQGPEFLTYFNYEAQPDKSGLPSDRFSAERPEGSISTLTIQRTEQRDSAMYRCASSLADSFSDEQFFGPGTRLTVL.

This chain links TRBV5-1 with TRBJ2-5, with 7 positions matching TRBD1. CDR1 is SGHRS and CDR2 is YFSETQ in the germline V gene. Trimming at V came to 1 base and at J to 11 bases, leaving 2 bases not matched to a gene. The CDR3 covers 11 residues. This CDR3 is CASSLTGEQYF. CDR3 DNA: TGCGCCAGCAGCTTGACAGGGGAGCAGTACTTC.

The CDR3 spells CASSPAGTGDSNQPQHF. CDR3 DNA sequence: TGTGCCAGCTCACCCGCCGGGACAGGGGATAGCAATCAGCCCCAGCATTTT. The chain recombines TRBV18 with TRBJ1-5, with 10 bases fitting TRBD1. Looked up from germline, CDR1 is KGHSH and CDR2 is LQKENI. V lost 3 bases, J lost 0 bases, and 5 bases stayed unmatched. The CDR3 extends over 17 amino acids.

The chain combines TRBV7-9 with TRBJ1-1; a possible D gene is TRBD1 (6 bases). CDR1 and CDR2 (germline): SEHNR, FQNEAQ (reference sequence). The CDR3 covers 15 residues. Trimming cost V 5 bases and J 0 bases, with 13 bases left between them. The CDR3 DNA reads TGTGCCAGCAGCCAAGCGAGGGGGATGAACACTGAAGCTTTCTTT. Translated, it gives CASSQARGMNTEAFF. Variable domain in full (rest from reference TRBV7-9 and TRBJ1-1): DTGVSQNPRHKITKRGQNVTFRCDPISEHNRLYWYRQTLGQGPEFLTYFQNEAQLEKSRLLSDRFSAERPKGSFSTLEIQRTEQGDSAMYLCASSQARGMNTEAFFGQGTRLTVV.